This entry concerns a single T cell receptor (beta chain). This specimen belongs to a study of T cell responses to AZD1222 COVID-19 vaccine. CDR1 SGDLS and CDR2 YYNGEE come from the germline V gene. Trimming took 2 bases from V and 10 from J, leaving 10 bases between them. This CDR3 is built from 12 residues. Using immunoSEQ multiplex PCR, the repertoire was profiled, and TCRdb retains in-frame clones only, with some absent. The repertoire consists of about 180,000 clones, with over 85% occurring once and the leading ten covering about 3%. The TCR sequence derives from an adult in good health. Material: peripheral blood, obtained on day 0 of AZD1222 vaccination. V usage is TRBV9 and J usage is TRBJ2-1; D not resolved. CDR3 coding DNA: TGTGCCAGCAGCGTCTGGGTAGGCGAGCAGTTCTTC. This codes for CASSVWVGEQFF.